Below, 14 T cell receptor beta chains from the same sample are listed, as sequenced in a study of cytomegalovirus exposure and HLA in healthy donors. PCR was performed using 60 Vbeta and 13 Jbeta primers. Sequenced by immunoSEQ multiplex PCR; TCRdb stores in-frame clones only, minus some. Of some 140,000 clones in the sample, approximately 61% were seen once. Sample: PBMCs. Receptors were obtained from a woman between 40 and 55 years old in good health and CMV-seronegative.

The CDR3 DNA follows: TGTGCCAGCAGCTCCGGACAGTCCAATATGCAGTATTTT. Protein product: CASSSGQSNMQYF. The chain couples TRBV7-7 to TRBJ2-3, with D perhaps matching TRBD1 (6 bases). The CDR3 extends over 13 amino acids. Trimming removed 4 bases from V and 11 bases from J, with 16 bases in between. Germline V lookup: CDR1 SSHAT, CDR2 FNYEAQ (reference sequence).

The chain links TRBV7-2 to TRBJ2-1; 7 bases match TRBD1. The ends lost 1 base at V and 7 bases at J; junction bases unmatched: 7. Germline V CDR1 and CDR2: SGHTA, FQGNSA. The CDR3 has 15 residues. The CDR3 protein is CASSLVGARGNEQFF. In nucleotides, the CDR3 is TGTGCCAGCAGCTTAGTAGGAGCCAGGGGGAATGAGCAGTTCTTC.

V gene TRBV14 combines with J gene TRBJ1-3; D uncertain. The CDR3 loop spans 16 amino acids. Deletions cut 3 bases from V and 0 bases from J, with 12 bases between. Looked up from germline, CDR1 is SGHDN and CDR2 is FVKESK. CDR3 region: CASSHRGSSSGNTIYF. The DNA for the CDR3 is TGTGCCAGCAGCCATCGCGGCTCGAGCTCTGGAAACACCATATATTTT.

Of note for this clone: One end of the junction is discordant with germline, which a read error may explain. V usage is TRBV2 and J usage is TRBJ2-7; tentatively, D is TRBD1 (5 bases). CDR1 is SNHLY, CDR2 FYNNEI, per germline. The CDR3 covers 13 residues. CDR3 sequence reads: CASSEETAYEQYF. For the CDR3, the DNA is TGTGCCAGTAGTGAGGAGACAGCCTACGAGCAGTACTTC. The variable domain in full, completed from reference TRBV2 and TRBJ2-7, reads EPEVTQTPSHQVTQMGQEVILRCVPISNHLYFYWYRQILGQKVEFLVSFYNNEISEKSEIFDDQFSVERPDGSNFTLKIRSTKLEDSAMYFCASSEETAYEQYFGPGTRLTVT.

The V call is TRBV5-1, the J call TRBJ1-4, with 8 bases fitting TRBD1. Germline CDR1 is SGHRS and CDR2 is YFSETQ. The CDR3 runs to 16 residues. V shed 3 bases and J 5 bases; nucleotides not matched to a gene: 9. CDR3 loop: CASSWTGQGKNEKLFF. The CDR3 nucleotides are TGCGCCAGCAGCTGGACCGGACAGGGTAAAAATGAAAAACTGTTTTTT. Full variable domain (remainder filled in from reference TRBV5-1 and TRBJ1-4): KAGVTQTPRYLIKTRGQQVTLSCSPISGHRSVSWYQQTPGQGLQFLFEYFSETQRNKGNFPGRFSGRQFSNSRSEMNVSTLELGDSALYLCASSWTGQGKNEKLFFGSGTQLSVL.

This clone was seen more than once but under ten times. The rearrangement uses TRBV19 and TRBJ1-1; 7 positions agree with TRBD1. Germline CDR1 LNHDA, CDR2 SQIVND (reference sequence). This CDR3 region has 15 residues. V was clipped by 7 bases and J by 1 base; unmatched bases: 9. In nucleotides, the CDR3 is TGTGCCAGTACCCCACAGGGGATTCGGAACACTGAAGCTTTCTTT. Protein: CASTPQGIRNTEAFF.

The gene calls are TRBV6-5 and TRBJ1-2, with 7 bases matching TRBD1. Germline V gene lookup returns CDR1 MNHEY and CDR2 SVGAGI. After removal of 6 bases from V and 8 bases from J, the junction contained 9 bases not matched to a gene. The CDR3 length is 13 residues. The CDR3 DNA reads TGTGCCAGCAGCCCCGGACAGGAAAGAGGCTACACCTTC. Its protein product is CASSPGQERGYTF.

The CDR3 DNA reads TGTGCCAGTCGACCCCTGGGTCCTAGCGGGGGCCGGAATGAGCAGTTCTTC. Amino acid sequence: CASRPLGPSGGRNEQFF. The chain uses TRBV19 and TRBJ2-1, with 10 bases aligning to TRBD2. V trimming: 8 bases; J trimming: 7 bases; junction bases outside the gene matches: 17. Germline CDR1 and CDR2: LNHDA and SQIVND (reference sequence). The length of the CDR3 is 17 residues.

This clone was recorded a few times. The chain recombines TRBV2 with TRBJ1-1; D remains ambiguous. This CDR3 has 15 residues. Germline V lookup: CDR1 SNHLY, CDR2 FYNNEI. V dropped 6 bases and J dropped 1 base, with 15 bases sitting between them. This CDR3 reads CASRPEVGENTEAFF. CDR3 coding DNA: TGTGCCAGCAGGCCCGAGGTGGGTGAGAACACTGAAGCTTTCTTT.

The genes are TRBV29-1 and TRBJ1-1; unclear D gene. Germline CDR1 reads SQVTM; CDR2 reads ANQGSEA. There are 12 residues in the CDR3. CDR3 loop: CTISELNTEAFF. CDR3 bases: TGCACCATTTCGGAGTTGAACACTGAAGCTTTCTTT. Complete variable domain (other parts from reference TRBV29-1 and TRBJ1-1): SAVISQKPSRDICQRGTSLTIQCQVDSQVTMMFWYRQQPGQSLTLIATANQGSEATYESGFVIDKFPISRPNLTFSTLTVSNMSPEDSSIYLCTISELNTEAFFGQGTRLTVV.

The V call is TRBV6-1, the J call TRBJ1-1; the D is unclear. The V gene lost 5 bases and the J gene lost 0 bases, with 10 bases spanning the gap. The CDR3 loop spans 14 amino acids. Germline CDR1 MNHNS, CDR2 SASEGT. In DNA, the CDR3 is TGTGCCAGCAGTTTCTACGGGATGAACACTGAAGCTTTCTTT. Translating gives CASSFYGMNTEAFF.

This rearrangement joins TRBV5-1 to TRBJ1-1; 7 nucleotides align to TRBD1. Per germline, CDR1 SGHRS and CDR2 YFSETQ. The CDR3 totals 15 residues. Unmatched junction bases numbered 9, after V lost 2 bases and J lost 5 bases. The CDR3 DNA is TGCGCCAGCAGCTTAATACAGGGGTTTGGAACTGAAGCTTTCTTT. This codes for CASSLIQGFGTEAFF.

The V call is TRBV10-3, the J call TRBJ2-3; TRBD2 matches 9 bases. The CDR3 runs to 13 residues. Germline V lookup: CDR1 ENHRY, CDR2 SYGVKD. The V segment lost 8 bases and the J segment 4 bases; nucleotides outside the gene matches: 4. CDR3 amino acids: CAIEGGGADTQYF. The CDR3 DNA is TGTGCCATCGAAGGCGGGGGGGCAGATACGCAGTATTTT.

The genes are TRBV10-3 and TRBJ2-7; 8 nucleotides match TRBD1. This CDR3 has 12 residues. Trimming at V came to 8 bases and at J to 4 bases, leaving 4 bases not matched to a gene. Germline V gene data show CDR1 as ENHRY and CDR2 as SYGVKD. The CDR3 bases are TGTGCCATCCGAACAGGGGGGTACGAGCAGTACTTC. Translating gives CAIRTGGYEQYF.